The 16 T cell receptor beta chains given below trace back to one sample, sequenced in a study of blood T cell repertoires in COVID-19 (dated by TCRdb to 2019 to 2021). Libraries came from the immunoSEQ multiplex PCR assay. TCRdb stores this immuneACCESS table with in-frame sequences only. Part of the clones is absent; in the studies checked, under half of the shortfall reflects unresolved V genes, and no reason is known for the rest. The sample table holds 25,000 or so clones, of which around 96% were seen once. The top ten clonotypes cover about 4% of the sample. Sequenced material: peripheral blood. All receptors come from a human donor with active COVID-19. The donor label of this sample is uncertain.

The chain uses TRBV13 and TRBJ2-7, with a tentative D call TRBD2 (7 bases). This CDR3 contains 16 residues. Germline V gene sequence: CDR1 PRHDT, CDR2 FYEKMQ (reference sequence). V lost 5 bases and J lost 0, with 17 bases in between. The CDR3 region is CASSMSSRGHSYEQYF. CDR3 DNA: TGTGCCAGCAGCATGTCCTCGCGGGGGCACTCCTACGAGCAGTACTTC.

The chain carries TRBV12-3 or TRBV12-4 and TRBJ2-1, with D possibly being TRBD1 (6 bases). This CDR3 comprises 12 residues. V was shortened by 5 bases and J by 8 bases, with 10 bases between the two germline ends. As DNA, the CDR3 is TGTGCCAGCAGTGCAGGGGTTTATGAGCAGTTCTTC. It is translated as CASSAGVYEQFF.

The CDR3 nucleotides read TGTGCCAGTAGTATTTCGACAGGGGGTGGCACCGGGGAGCTGTTTTTT. The encoded protein is CASSISTGGGTGELFF. The chain uses TRBV19 and TRBJ2-2; 9 bases map to TRBD1. Germline loops: CDR1 LNHDA, CDR2 SQIVND (reference sequence). The J segment lost 4 bases and the V segment lost 3 bases, leaving 6 bases of the junction unmatched. The CDR3 is made up of 16 amino acids.

The genes are TRBV6-5 and TRBJ1-5; D gene uncertain. CDR3 length: 15 amino acids. Between the trimmed V and J ends, which lost 6 bases and 2 bases, there was a span of 14 bases. Germline CDR1 MNHEY, CDR2 SVGAGI. CDR3 sequence reads: CASRIGSSGNQPQHF. The CDR3 region has the DNA TGTGCCAGCAGGATAGGGAGCAGTGGCAATCAGCCCCAGCATTTT.

The chain has TRBV19 and TRBJ1-1, with 9 bases identical to TRBD1. Germline assignment: CDR1 LNHDA and CDR2 SQIVND (reference sequence). This CDR3 comprises 15 residues. V was clipped by 5 bases and J by 5 bases; unmatched bases: 9. Here the CDR3 reads CASSDKQGAWTEAFF. The CDR3 DNA sequence: TGTGCCAGTAGTGACAAACAGGGGGCATGGACTGAAGCTTTCTTT.

The CDR3 is CASSGQGALDEKLFF. In DNA form, the CDR3 reads TGTGCCAGCAGCGGCCAGGGGGCGCTGGATGAAAAACTGTTTTTT. The J gene is TRBJ1-4, the V gene TRBV7-2; 8 bases map to TRBD1. The CDR3 has 15 amino acids. CDR1 SGHTA and CDR2 FQGNSA come from the germline V gene. Trimming cost V 5 bases and J 6 bases; bases outside gene matches: 8.

CDR3 DNA: TGTGCCAGCAGCCAAGAACTCACTAGCGGGATCGATGAGCAGTTCTTC. Translated: CASSQELTSGIDEQFF. The chain uses TRBV3-1 (or the pseudogene TRBV3-2) and TRBJ2-1; TRBD2 matches 10 bases. Germline-derived CDR1 and CDR2 are LGHDT and YNNKEL (reference sequence). The CDR3 runs 16 residues. Trimming took 0 bases from V and 8 from J; bases not matched to a gene: 7.

V gene TRBV7-2 combines with J gene TRBJ1-2; D perhaps matches TRBD1 (5 bases). Germline CDR1 reads SGHTA; CDR2 reads FQGNSA. The CDR3 extends over 13 amino acids. Trimming shortened V by 6 bases and J by 7 bases, and 15 bases separated the two germline ends. CDR3 in DNA: TGTGCCAGCAGGGGGGACTTTGAGATTGGCTACACCTTC. The encoded protein is CASRGDFEIGYTF.

V usage is TRBV27 and J usage is TRBJ1-6, with D possibly being TRBD1 (5 bases). Germline CDR1 reads MNHEY; CDR2 reads SMNVEV (reference sequence). V was trimmed by 8 bases and J by 6 bases, leaving 17 bases between them. The length of the CDR3 is 15 residues. CDR3 in DNA: TGTGCCAGCCAGGGCGGGGTGGGGAGTAATTCACCCCTCCACTTT. Protein sequence: CASQGGVGSNSPLHF.

The V gene is TRBV6-5, the J gene TRBJ2-7; unclear D gene. The germline V and J ends were trimmed by 7 bases and 0 bases, with 13 bases remaining between them. CDR1 is MNHEY and CDR2 is SVGAGI in the germline V gene. The length of the CDR3 is 14 residues. The chain's CDR3 is CASKRKESSYEQYF. The CDR3, as DNA: TGTGCCAGCAAGAGAAAGGAGAGCTCCTACGAGCAGTACTTC.

CDR3 sequence: CASSNRDRDAYEQYF. In nucleotides, the CDR3 is TGTGCCAGTAGTAACCGGGACAGGGACGCCTACGAGCAGTACTTC. The chain has TRBV19 and TRBJ2-7, with 9 bases that match TRBD1. This CDR3 is 15 amino acids long. CDR1 and CDR2 (germline): LNHDA, SQIVND (reference sequence). Trimming cost V 4 bases and J 2 bases; bases outside gene matches: 6.

This chain links TRBV4-1 with TRBJ2-2; 14 nucleotides match TRBD2. Germline V gene sequence: CDR1 MGHRA, CDR2 YSYEKL. The CDR3 is 19 residues long. The junction had 12 bases not matched to a gene; V was cut back by 5 bases and J by 4 bases. CDR3: CASSSGTSGRFSGTGELFF. The CDR3 DNA reads TGCGCCAGCAGCTCAGGGACTAGCGGGAGATTTTCGGGCACCGGGGAGCTGTTTTTT.

CDR3 sequence: CASSLARGGELFF. The CDR3 region has the DNA TGTGCCAGCAGCTTAGCTCGGGGCGGGGAGCTGTTTTTT. The chain is built from TRBV11-3 and TRBJ2-2, with D possibly being TRBD2 (5 bases). CDR1 SGHNT and CDR2 YENEEA come from the germline V gene. The CDR3 totals 13 residues. The germline V and J ends were trimmed by 1 base and 7 bases, with 7 bases remaining between them.

This sequence joins TRBV6-5 and TRBJ1-4, with D perhaps matching TRBD1 (5 bases). V dropped 4 bases and J dropped 5 bases, with 14 bases sitting between them. The CDR3 is 15 residues long. The germline V gene encodes CDR1 MNHEY and CDR2 SVGAGI. Here the CDR3 DNA reads TGTGCCAGCAGTTGGGAGGGACGGAAAAATGAAAAACTGTTTTTT. Translated, it gives CASSWEGRKNEKLFF.

The chain's CDR3 is CASSFLAEQFF. CDR3 DNA sequence: TGTGCCAGCAGCTTTCTAGCGGAGCAGTTCTTC. The gene calls are TRBV5-6 and TRBJ2-1; weak D call: TRBD2 (6 bases). Germline loops: CDR1 SGHDT, CDR2 YYEEEE. This CDR3 is built from 11 residues. V shed 2 bases and J shed 10 bases, with 7 bases lying between them. Combining the CDR3 with reference TRBV5-6 and TRBJ2-1 gives the whole variable domain DAGVTQSPTHLIKTRGQQVTLRCSPKSGHDTVSWYQQALGQGPQFIFQYYEEEERQRGNFPDRFSGHQFPNYSSELNVNALLLGDSALYLCASSFLAEQFFGPGTRLTVL.

CDR3 in amino acids: CASSPSTSHNYGYTF. For the CDR3, the DNA is TGTGCCAGCAGCCCGTCGACTTCTCATAACTATGGCTACACCTTC. The chain employs TRBV11-2 and TRBJ1-2; D call uncertain. The V end lost 5 bases, the J end lost 1 base, and 14 bases lay between the germline ends. Per germline, CDR1 SGHAT and CDR2 FQNNGV. The CDR3 contains 15 residues. The entire variable domain, with the rest obtained from reference TRBV11-2 and TRBJ1-2, is as follows: EAGVAQSPRYKIIEKRQSVAFWCNPISGHATLYWYQQILGQGPKLLIQFQNNGVVDDSQLPKDRFSAERLKGVDSTLKIQPAKLEDSAVYLCASSPSTSHNYGYTFGSGTRLTVV.